These 10 T cell receptor beta chains were all obtained from the same sample, sequenced in a study of blood T cell repertoires in COVID-19. Sequenced by immunoSEQ multiplex PCR; TCRdb stores in-frame clones only, minus some. Counted here are fewer than 350,000 clones, 80% to 95% occurring once; the ten biggest clones make up approximately 6.8%. What was sequenced was peripheral blood. All receptors come from a woman in her 30s with COVID-19, enrolled during active disease.

A single count supports this clone. The chain links TRBV7-3 to TRBJ1-6; D is unclear. This CDR3 is built from 13 residues. V gave up 1 base and J gave up 10 bases, with 8 bases separating them. In germline, CDR1 is SGHTA, CDR2 FQGTGA. CDR3 bases: TGTGCCAGCAGCTTAAAGGAGGGATCACCCCTCCACTTT. Residues: CASSLKEGSPLHF.

The sample holds one count of this clone. This chain links TRBV6-5 with TRBJ2-4; D is ambiguous. Germline lookup yields CDR1 MNHEY and CDR2 SVGAGI. V shed 4 bases and J shed 0 bases, with 10 bases lying between them. The CDR3 runs 15 residues. Written as DNA, the CDR3 is TGTGCCAGCAGTTCCCGCTCAGGAGCCAAAAACATTCAGTACTTC. Amino acid sequence: CASSSRSGAKNIQYF.

V usage is TRBV28 and J usage is TRBJ1-2; 7 nucleotides agree with TRBD1. The CDR3 is made up of 13 amino acids. Trimming cost V 5 bases and J 7 bases; bases outside gene matches: 7. Germline V lookup: CDR1 MDHEN, CDR2 SYDVKM. The CDR3 DNA is TGTGCCAGCAGTCCGACAGGGTTAGGTGGCTACACCTTC. Protein: CASSPTGLGGYTF.

V usage is TRBV25-1 and J usage is TRBJ2-7; tentatively, D is TRBD2 (6 bases). Trimming removed 3 bases at V and 2 bases at J, with 11 bases between. Germline assignment: CDR1 MGHDK and CDR2 SYGVNS. CDR3 length: 14 residues. The CDR3 DNA reads TGTGCCAGCAGTGAGCCGGAGGGACCCTACGAGCAGTACTTC. Translation: CASSEPEGPYEQYF.

The CDR3 DNA reads TGTGCCAGCGGGAGCGGGAGGGCCGTGGCCTACGAGCAGTACTTC. Translating it yields CASGSGRAVAYEQYF. This sequence joins TRBV6-5 and TRBJ2-7; 10 nucleotides align to TRBD2. This CDR3 region has 15 residues. Germline loops: CDR1 MNHEY, CDR2 SVGAGI. V was clipped by 8 bases and J by 2 bases; unmatched bases: 9.

The J gene is TRBJ2-5, the V gene TRBV27; 7 positions match TRBD2. Trimming removed 8 bases from V and 5 bases from J; junction bases left unmatched: 11. CDR1 MNHEY and CDR2 SMNVEV come from the germline V gene (reference sequence). The CDR3 totals 14 residues. The chain's CDR3 is CASGGRLILETQYF. The CDR3 bases are TGTGCCAGCGGCGGGAGATTGATCCTGGAGACCCAGTACTTC.

This sequence joins TRBV12-3 or TRBV12-4 and TRBJ2-1; TRBD1 aligns across 9 bases. V dropped 6 bases and J dropped 8; count of bases not matched to a gene: 5. The CDR3 totals 13 residues. The CDR3 region has the DNA TGTGCCAGCAGCCATGACAGGGGGTATGAGCAGTTCTTC. Its translation: CASSHDRGYEQFF.

This clone was detected a few times. The germline gene is not matched at one end of the junction; a read error may be the cause. This sequence joins TRBV15 and TRBJ1-5; D unresolved. Germline CDR1 is LNHNV and CDR2 is YYDKDF (reference sequence). This CDR3 has 15 amino acids. The CDR3 DNA is TGTGCCACCAGTAGAGAGACCGGAGGACCTCAGCCCCAGCATTTT. Translation: CATSRETGGPQPQHF.

This clone has more than one count but fewer than ten. CDR3 sequence (DNA): TGTGCCAGTAGTGAAAGCGCACGGGAGCAGTACTTC. Amino acid sequence: CASSESAREQYF. V and J are TRBV19 and TRBJ2-7, with D unresolved. V dropped 5 bases and J dropped 7 bases, with 12 bases sitting between them. The CDR3 consists of 12 residues. CDR1 is LNHDA, CDR2 SQIVND, per germline (reference sequence).

CDR3 loop: CASSGTIVTQYF. The CDR3 DNA follows: TGTGCCAGCAGTGGGACTATCGTTACGCAGTATTTT. The gene calls are TRBV2 and TRBJ2-3; perhaps TRBD2 as D (6 bases). The CDR3 covers 12 residues. V gave up 4 bases and J gave up 8 bases, with 10 bases separating them. From germline, CDR1 is SNHLY and CDR2 FYNNEI.